This is a list of T cell receptor beta chains from one sample in a study of PD-1 blockade in classical Hodgkin lymphoma. Profiling relied on immunoSEQ multiplex PCR, and the TCRdb table lists in-frame clones only, not all of them. The profile covers 23,000 or so clones, with about 82% appearing a single time and roughly 8.3% taken by the ten largest. The sample here was peripheral blood mononuclear cells (PBMCs), taken before the second cycle of nivolumab. Source of these receptors: a human donor with classical Hodgkin lymphoma. Each CDR3 is given with its conserved first and last residue. The order of the fields is clone size, J gene, D gene, V gene, CDR3 protein, CDR3 DNA. A D gene is named only where the DNA matches it firmly. Where a row states a size, it is once, few, many or the class of an expanded clone; other rows omit it.

abundance: NA
j_gene: TRBJ2-2
d_gene: NA
v_gene: TRBV4-3
CDR3aa: CASSQDVSNTGELFF
CDR3nt: TGCGCCAGCAGCCAAGATGTGTCGAACACCGGGGAGCTGTTTTTT

abundance: NA
j_gene: TRBJ1-6
d_gene: NA
v_gene: TRBV4-2
CDR3aa: CASSQARGGVNSPLHF
CDR3nt: TGTGCCAGCAGCCAAGCCCGGGGGGGGGTTAATTCACCCCTCCACTTT

abundance: NA
j_gene: TRBJ1-1
d_gene: TRBD1
v_gene: TRBV18
CDR3aa: CASSPGTGIEAFF
CDR3nt: TGTGCCAGCTCACCGGGGACAGGGATTGAAGCTTTCTTT

abundance: NA
j_gene: TRBJ2-3
d_gene: NA
v_gene: TRBV6-5
CDR3aa: CASSWGRQADTQYF
CDR3nt: TGTGCCAGCAGTTGGGGACGGCAGGCAGATACGCAGTATTTT

abundance: NA
j_gene: TRBJ2-3
d_gene: NA
v_gene: TRBV6-1
CDR3aa: CATRRAEDTQYF
CDR3nt: TGTGCCACCCGGCGGGCTGAAGATACGCAGTATTTT

abundance: NA
j_gene: TRBJ1-5
d_gene: NA
v_gene: TRBV7-8
CDR3aa: CASSLLGLNQPQHF
CDR3nt: TGTGCCAGCAGCTTACTGGGCCTTAATCAGCCCCAGCATTTT

abundance: medium-sized
j_gene: TRBJ1-2
d_gene: NA
v_gene: TRBV4-3
CDR3aa: CASSQDLGHLNYGYTF
CDR3nt: TGCGCCAGCAGCCAAGACTTGGGACATCTTAACTATGGCTACACCTTC

abundance: NA
j_gene: TRBJ1-3
d_gene: NA
v_gene: TRBV7-2
CDR3aa: CASSPSGSGNTIYF
CDR3nt: TGTGCCAGCAGCCCCAGCGGGTCCGGAAACACCATATATTTT

abundance: NA
j_gene: TRBJ2-3
d_gene: TRBD1
v_gene: TRBV7-9
CDR3aa: CASSSGTASDTQYF
CDR3nt: TGTGCCAGCAGCTCAGGGACAGCTTCAGATACGCAGTATTTT

abundance: NA
j_gene: TRBJ1-2
d_gene: TRBD1
v_gene: TRBV7-2
CDR3aa: CASSLQTGSNYGYTF
CDR3nt: TGTGCCAGCAGCTTACAGACAGGGTCTAACTATGGCTACACCTTC

abundance: large
j_gene: TRBJ1-3
d_gene: NA
v_gene: TRBV6-5
CDR3aa: CASSKTDSGNTIYF
CDR3nt: TGTGCCAGCAGCAAGACGGATTCTGGAAACACCATATATTTT

abundance: NA
j_gene: TRBJ2-3
d_gene: NA
v_gene: TRBV4-2
CDR3aa: CASSQVRPTDTQYF
CDR3nt: TGTGCCAGCAGCCAAGTCCGGCCCACAGATACGCAGTATTTT

abundance: few
j_gene: TRBJ1-4
d_gene: NA
v_gene: TRBV6-1
CDR3aa: CASTSGPGTDEKLFF
CDR3nt: TGTGCCAGCACCAGCGGGCCAGGGACTGATGAAAAACTGTTTTTT

abundance: once
j_gene: TRBJ1-1
d_gene: TRBD1
v_gene: TRBV11-1
CDR3aa: CASSSTNRGMNTEAFF
CDR3nt: TGTGCCAGCAGCTCAACGAACAGGGGGATGAACACTGAAGCTTTCTTT

abundance: few
j_gene: TRBJ1-2
d_gene: TRBD1
v_gene: TRBV15
CDR3aa: CATSRGGQGVNYGYTF
CDR3nt: TGTGCCACCAGCAGAGGGGGACAGGGGGTAAACTATGGCTACACCTTC

abundance: NA
j_gene: TRBJ2-5
d_gene: TRBD1
v_gene: TRBV7-7
CDR3aa: CASSPRTGFETQYF
CDR3nt: TGTGCTAGCAGCCCAAGGACAGGGTTTGAGACCCAGTACTTC

abundance: NA
j_gene: TRBJ2-7
d_gene: NA
v_gene: TRBV5-1
CDR3aa: CASSFGTYEQYF
CDR3nt: TGCGCCAGCAGCTTTGGGACATACGAGCAGTACTTC

abundance: NA
j_gene: TRBJ2-7
d_gene: NA
v_gene: TRBV10-3
CDR3aa: CAISEVLLISYEQYF
CDR3nt: TGTGCCATCAGTGAGGTGCTGCTCATTTCCTACGAGCAGTACTTC

abundance: NA
j_gene: TRBJ2-7
d_gene: TRBD2
v_gene: TRBV4-1
CDR3aa: CASSPGQRGFPYEQYF
CDR3nt: TGCGCCAGCAGCCCGGGGCAGCGGGGGTTCCCCTACGAGCAGTACTTC

abundance: NA
j_gene: TRBJ2-5
d_gene: TRBD1
v_gene: TRBV27
CDR3aa: CASSLAGQGQTQYF
CDR3nt: TGTGCCAGCAGTTTAGCCGGACAGGGGCAGACCCAGTACTTC

abundance: NA
j_gene: TRBJ1-5
d_gene: TRBD1
v_gene: TRBV5-6
CDR3aa: CASSFWGQGNQPQHF
CDR3nt: TGTGCCAGCAGCTTTTGGGGACAGGGAAATCAGCCCCAGCATTTT

abundance: NA
j_gene: TRBJ2-5
d_gene: TRBD1
v_gene: TRBV7-8
CDR3aa: CASSDRQGRQTQYF
CDR3nt: TGTGCCAGCAGCGACAGACAGGGGAGGCAGACCCAGTACTTC

abundance: NA
j_gene: TRBJ2-2
d_gene: NA
v_gene: TRBV11-2
CDR3aa: CASSLMAGKNTGELFF
CDR3nt: TGTGCCAGCAGCTTGATGGCAGGGAAAAACACCGGGGAGCTGTTTTTT

abundance: NA
j_gene: TRBJ2-3
d_gene: TRBD2
v_gene: TRBV6-6
CDR3aa: CASSLTSGSMDTQYF
CDR3nt: TGTGCCAGCAGCCTGACTAGCGGGTCGATGGATACGCAGTATTTT

abundance: NA
j_gene: TRBJ1-5
d_gene: TRBD1
v_gene: TRBV10-2
CDR3aa: CASRGILQGAIGPSNQPQHF
CDR3nt: TGCGCCAGCAGGGGGATCTTACAGGGGGCGATTGGCCCTAGCAATCAGCCCCAGCATTTT

abundance: NA
j_gene: TRBJ2-3
d_gene: TRBD2
v_gene: TRBV9
CDR3aa: CASSVGSGGRTDTQYF
CDR3nt: TGTGCCAGCAGCGTAGGTAGCGGGGGGCGCACAGATACGCAGTATTTT

abundance: NA
j_gene: TRBJ1-1
d_gene: NA
v_gene: TRBV5-1
CDR3aa: CASSLAAGLNTEAFF
CDR3nt: TGCGCCAGCAGCTTGGCCGCAGGGTTGAACACTGAAGCTTTCTTT

abundance: NA
j_gene: TRBJ2-5
d_gene: NA
v_gene: TRBV9
CDR3aa: CASSVGSISETQYF
CDR3nt: TGTGCCAGCAGCGTAGGGTCCATTTCGGAGACCCAGTACTTC

abundance: NA
j_gene: TRBJ1-1
d_gene: NA
v_gene: TRBV30
CDR3aa: CAWNLGTEAFF
CDR3nt: TGTGCCTGGAATCTGGGTACTGAAGCTTTCTTT

abundance: NA
j_gene: TRBJ1-5
d_gene: NA
v_gene: TRBV4-3
CDR3aa: CASSQALGEPNQPQHF
CDR3nt: TGCGCCAGCAGCCAAGCCCTCGGGGAGCCCAATCAGCCCCAGCATTTT

abundance: once
j_gene: TRBJ1-4
d_gene: TRBD1
v_gene: TRBV6-5
CDR3aa: CASSYSYRGSNEKLFF
CDR3nt: TGTGCCAGCAGTTACTCGTACAGGGGGTCGAATGAAAAACTGTTTTTT

abundance: NA
j_gene: TRBJ2-1
d_gene: TRBD2
v_gene: TRBV9
CDR3aa: CASSVVGGGAAEQFF
CDR3nt: TGTGCCAGCAGCGTAGTTGGCGGGGGGGCCGCTGAGCAGTTCTTC

abundance: NA
j_gene: TRBJ1-6
d_gene: TRBD1
v_gene: TRBV5-4
CDR3aa: CASSFKTSGTGNNSPLHF
CDR3nt: TGTGCCAGCAGCTTTAAAACATCCGGGACAGGGAATAATTCACCCCTCCACTTT

abundance: NA
j_gene: TRBJ1-4
d_gene: TRBD1
v_gene: TRBV18
CDR3aa: CASSPPTGGKGEKLFF
CDR3nt: TGTGCCAGCTCACCACCGACAGGGGGCAAAGGTGAAAAACTGTTTTTT

abundance: NA
j_gene: TRBJ2-1
d_gene: TRBD1
v_gene: TRBV2
CDR3aa: CASSEFGFSGQGGLEYYNEQFF
CDR3nt: TGTGCCAGCAGTGAATTTGGGTTTTCTGGACAGGGAGGCCTGGAATACTACAATGAGCAGTTCTTC

abundance: once
j_gene: TRBJ2-7
d_gene: NA
v_gene: TRBV7-7
CDR3aa: CASSLSKGSAYEQYF
CDR3nt: TGTGCTAGCAGCTTAAGCAAGGGTTCCGCGTACGAGCAGTACTTC

abundance: once
j_gene: TRBJ2-2
d_gene: NA
v_gene: TRBV5-1
CDR3aa: CASSFSGRSATGELFF
CDR3nt: TGCGCCAGCAGCTTCTCTGGGAGATCGGCCACCGGGGAGCTGTTTTTT

abundance: NA
j_gene: TRBJ2-7
d_gene: TRBD1
v_gene: TRBV6-5
CDR3aa: CASSPWDRVSEQYF
CDR3nt: TGTGCCAGCAGTCCCTGGGACAGGGTGTCCGAGCAGTACTTC

abundance: once
j_gene: TRBJ2-1
d_gene: NA
v_gene: TRBV27
CDR3aa: CASRSSTGGLNEQFF
CDR3nt: TGTGCCAGCAGATCTTCGACCGGGGGGCTCAATGAGCAGTTCTTC

abundance: NA
j_gene: TRBJ1-4
d_gene: TRBD1
v_gene: TRBV28
CDR3aa: CASRRNRGRNEKLFF
CDR3nt: TGTGCCAGCAGACGCAACAGGGGCCGTAATGAAAAACTGTTTTTT

abundance: NA
j_gene: TRBJ2-7
d_gene: TRBD1
v_gene: TRBV18
CDR3aa: CASSPAGQGARYEQYF
CDR3nt: TGTGCCAGCTCACCCGCCGGACAGGGGGCTCGGTACGAGCAGTACTTC

abundance: few
j_gene: TRBJ2-3
d_gene: TRBD2
v_gene: TRBV7-2
CDR3aa: CASSLVASGGPTDTQYF
CDR3nt: TGTGCCAGCAGCTTAGTGGCTAGCGGGGGGCCAACAGATACGCAGTATTTT

abundance: NA
j_gene: TRBJ2-1
d_gene: NA
v_gene: TRBV7-8
CDR3aa: CASSSASLGSSYNEQFF
CDR3nt: TGTGCCAGCAGCTCGGCCTCACTAGGAAGCTCCTACAATGAGCAGTTCTTC

abundance: NA
j_gene: TRBJ2-7
d_gene: NA
v_gene: TRBV6-1
CDR3aa: CASSGVWAGSYEQYF
CDR3nt: TGTGCCAGCAGCGGGGTATGGGCAGGTTCCTACGAGCAGTACTTC

abundance: NA
j_gene: TRBJ2-7
d_gene: NA
v_gene: TRBV4-1
CDR3aa: CASSQEQASYEQYF
CDR3nt: TGCGCCAGCAGCCAAGAGCAGGCCTCCTACGAGCAGTACTTC

abundance: NA
j_gene: TRBJ1-1
d_gene: NA
v_gene: TRBV10-2
CDR3aa: CASSESWGRTEAFF
CDR3nt: TGCGCCAGCAGTGAGTCCTGGGGAAGGACTGAAGCTTTCTTT

abundance: NA
j_gene: TRBJ2-1
d_gene: NA
v_gene: TRBV5-1
CDR3aa: CASSLGRENNEQFF
CDR3nt: TGCGCCAGCAGCTTGGGTAGGGAAAACAATGAGCAGTTCTTC

abundance: NA
j_gene: TRBJ2-7
d_gene: TRBD2
v_gene: TRBV4-3
CDR3aa: CASSQDRVLAGNSYEQYF
CDR3nt: TGCGCCAGCAGCCAAGATCGGGTGCTAGCGGGGAACTCCTACGAGCAGTACTTC

abundance: NA
j_gene: TRBJ2-6
d_gene: NA
v_gene: TRBV5-1
CDR3aa: CASTRVSGANVLTF
CDR3nt: TGCGCCAGCACACGTGTCTCTGGGGCCAACGTCCTGACTTTC

abundance: NA
j_gene: TRBJ2-3
d_gene: TRBD2
v_gene: TRBV5-6
CDR3aa: CASSLVGSGGPSTDTQYF
CDR3nt: TGTGCCAGCAGCTTGGTCGGTAGCGGGGGGCCTAGCACAGATACGCAGTATTTT

abundance: NA
j_gene: TRBJ1-1
d_gene: TRBD1
v_gene: TRBV5-6
CDR3aa: CASSSPPTGIHTEAFF
CDR3nt: TGTGCCAGCAGCTCTCCCCCGACAGGGATTCACACTGAAGCTTTCTTT

abundance: NA
j_gene: TRBJ2-7
d_gene: NA
v_gene: TRBV2
CDR3aa: CASSLGTYSYEQYF
CDR3nt: TGTGCCAGCAGTCTTGGGACGTACTCCTACGAGCAGTACTTC